This T cell receptor (beta chain) was recorded in a study of cytomegalovirus exposure and HLA in healthy donors. In the PCR, 60 Vbeta and 13 Jbeta primers were used. Sequenced by immunoSEQ multiplex PCR; TCRdb stores in-frame clones only, minus some. The data hold about 250,000 clones, with approximately 80% observed a single time. The CDR3 is 16 residues long. V lost 0 bases and J lost 4, with 16 bases in between. CDR1 and CDR2 from the germline V gene are SGDLS and YYNGEE. As regards this clone: The antigen is unknown.

Study-wide findings and caveats: In an earlier analysis, productive rearrangement rates for most beta V segments clustered near 90% or 30%.

The chain has TRBV9 and TRBJ1-2; D may be TRBD1 (5 bases). This clonotype was sampled from a girl aged 2 to 9 in good health and CMV-seronegative. Sequenced sample: PBMCs. The CDR3 region is CASSVDPPDRPYGYTF. In DNA form, the CDR3 reads TGTGCCAGCAGCGTAGACCCCCCCGACAGACCCTATGGCTACACCTTC.